This record concerns one T cell receptor beta chain sequence. Authors' analysis steps: Amplification of reference gene primers provided the estimated nucleated cell counts. Using immunoSEQ multiplex PCR, the repertoire was profiled, and TCRdb retains in-frame clones only, with some absent. V and J calls and clone size follow that table, whereas D and trimming were derived from the DNA. This repertoire shows 200,000 or so clones, roughly 85% found once; its top ten account for 4.5% to 5.5%. The data derive from a study of blood T cell repertoires in COVID-19. Study-level information: The United States, Italy and Spain supplied acute and convalescent COVID-19 samples. In each case, the material was cDNA or gDNA derived from T cells, B-cell-depleted T cells, or PBMCs.

With 5 bases removed from V and 2 bases from J, the gap between germline ends came to 9 bases. There are 13 residues in the CDR3. The sample taken for sequencing was peripheral blood. This rearrangement joins TRBV12-3 or TRBV12-4 to TRBJ1-2; possible D gene TRBD1, 6 bases. This TCR came from a young woman with acute or convalescent COVID-19. The CDR3 sequence is CASSRTENYGYTF. The CDR3 DNA reads TGTGCCAGCAGTCGGACAGAAAACTATGGCTACACCTTC.